This T cell receptor (beta chain) was captured in a study of T-cell memory formation after mild COVID-19. CDR3 length: 16 amino acids. Germline CDR1 is LGHNA and CDR2 is YSLEER. V was pared by 4 bases and J by 1 base, with 16 bases between. From 5'RACE with constant-segment primers came TCR alpha and TCR beta cDNA libraries that carried sample barcodes and UMIs. TCRdb called the 5' RACE reads again in MiXCR, with one record for every CDR3 protein. The sample contains roughly 200,000 distinct CDR3 sequences, 9.5% of which appear only once. This clonotype was counted many times. Its antigen is still unknown. Regarding the study as a whole: Within pre-infection memory, some responding clones were found, suggesting cross-reactive memory joined. Later expanders leaned toward CD4+, whereas clones contracting from day 15 to 85 were balanced CD4/CD8. Second-wave clones with a day 37 peak had unconfirmed SARS-CoV-2 specificity.

Sample: PBMCs or a T cell subset sorted from them (not recorded which). J is TRBJ2-5 and V is TRBV4-3; a possible D gene is TRBD1 (5 bases). The origin of this receptor is a man aged 18 to 29 who had mild COVID-19 (a few samples of this study predate the infection). Cell type and time point are not known. The CDR3: CASSRTYRQGQETQYF. CDR3 DNA: TGCGCCAGCAGCCGCACTTACCGTCAGGGCCAAGAGACCCAGTACTTC.